These 14 T cell receptor beta chains were all obtained from the same sample, sequenced in a study of cytomegalovirus exposure and HLA in healthy donors. The PCR made use of 60 Vbeta and 13 Jbeta primers. The table came from immunoSEQ multiplex PCR; TCRdb's copy has only in-frame clones and leaves some out. The data contain around 150,000 clones, about 80% of them singletons. Sample: PBMCs. These receptors all come from a woman aged 45 to 65 in good health and CMV-seropositive.

This chain uses TRBV9 with TRBJ2-3; D call uncertain. The V end was cut by 1 base, the J end by 2 bases, with 5 bases between. This CDR3 is built from 13 residues. Germline-derived CDR1 and CDR2 are SGDLS and YYNGEE. The CDR3 coding sequence is TGTGCCAGCAGCGTAACAGCCACAGATACGCAGTATTTT. Amino acid sequence: CASSVTATDTQYF.

The chain recombines TRBV4-3 with TRBJ2-7; a weak D match, TRBD2 (5 bases). The germline V gene has CDR1 LGHNA and CDR2 YSLEER. The CDR3 covers 15 residues. V was clipped by 0 bases and J by 6 bases, with 15 bases between them. The CDR3 sequence is CASSQEIYIEGEQYF. The CDR3 DNA sequence: TGCGCCAGCAGCCAAGAAATTTATATAGAGGGCGAGCAGTACTTC.

The rearrangement joins TRBV11-2 to TRBJ2-7, with D possibly matching TRBD2 (6 bases). The germline CDR1 and CDR2 sequences are SGHAT and FQNNGV. The CDR3 is 12 amino acids. The CDR3 protein is CASSGFGYEQYF. The CDR3 DNA reads as TGTGCATCCAGCGGGTTTGGCTACGAGCAGTACTTC.

As concerns this clone: Other nucleotide sequences from this sample produce the same CDR3. The rearrangement links TRBV2 to TRBJ1-3; D possibly corresponds to TRBD1 (6 bases). Trimming removed 8 bases at V and 0 bases at J, with 8 bases between. The CDR3 runs to 13 residues. Germline loops: CDR1 SNHLY, CDR2 FYNNEI. The CDR3 loop is CASGRGSGNTIYF. CDR3 DNA sequence: TGTGCCAGCGGCAGGGGCTCTGGAAACACCATATATTTT.

The J gene is TRBJ1-1, the V gene TRBV6-5; tentatively, D is TRBD1 (5 bases). Germline loops: CDR1 MNHEY, CDR2 SVGAGI. Trimming removed 7 bases from V and 1 base from J, with 16 bases in between. The CDR3 is 15 residues long. The CDR3: CASTIGGGRNTEAFF. CDR3 nucleotide sequence: TGTGCCAGCACCATCGGCGGGGGTCGGAACACTGAAGCTTTCTTT.

The V gene is TRBV7-8, the J gene TRBJ1-1; 7 nucleotides line up with TRBD1. V was pared by 6 bases and J by 11 bases, with 12 bases of the junction left unmatched. Looked up from germline, CDR1 is SGHVS and CDR2 is FQNEAQ. The CDR3 covers 13 residues. Here the CDR3 reads CASRQQGLGDAFF. The CDR3 nucleotides read TGTGCCAGCAGACAACAGGGGTTGGGTGACGCTTTCTTT.

This chain links TRBV7-9 with TRBJ1-1; D gene uncertain. Trimming left V 2 bases short and J 4 bases short, with 11 bases between. Germline values: CDR1 SEHNR, CDR2 FQNEAQ (reference sequence). The CDR3 sequence is 14 residues long. The CDR3 here is CASSLPAAGTEAFF. CDR3 bases: TGTGCCAGCAGCTTACCGGCAGCGGGCACTGAAGCTTTCTTT.

The chain carries TRBV5-1 and TRBJ2-1; TRBD1 agrees at 7 bases. Germline V lookup: CDR1 SGHRS, CDR2 YFSETQ. CDR3 size: 13 residues. Trimming removed 5 bases from V and 8 bases from J; junction bases left unmatched: 7. CDR3 in DNA: TGCGCCAGCAGTTATCAACAGGGGTATGAGCAGTTCTTC. It codes for CASSYQQGYEQFF.

The chain carries TRBV5-6 and TRBJ1-3; weak D call: TRBD1 (5 bases). Trimming removed 3 bases from V and 3 bases from J, with 13 bases in between. Per germline, CDR1 SGHDT and CDR2 YYEEEE. The CDR3 is 15 amino acids. The CDR3 DNA reads as TGTGCCAGCAGCTACCGACAGTATGGTGGAAACACCATATATTTT. Its translation: CASSYRQYGGNTIYF.

This chain joins TRBV28 and TRBJ1-5; 7 bases are a match to TRBD1. Germline-derived CDR1 and CDR2 are MDHEN and SYDVKM. This CDR3 contains 17 residues. The J segment lost 3 bases and the V segment lost 7 bases, leaving 15 bases of the junction unmatched. CDR3 residues: CASTGKLGRGFNQPQHF. CDR3 DNA sequence: TGTGCCAGCACTGGGAAATTGGGCAGGGGGTTCAATCAGCCCCAGCATTTT. The whole variable domain, filled in from reference TRBV28 and TRBJ1-5, reads DVKVTQSSRYLVKRTGEKVFLECVQDMDHENMFWYRQDPGLGLRLIYFSYDVKMKEKGDIPEGYSVSREKKERFSLILESASTNQTSMYLCASTGKLGRGFNQPQHFGDGTRLSIL.

The chain uses TRBV2 and TRBJ2-7, with a tentative D call TRBD1 (6 bases). Germline V gives CDR1 SNHLY, CDR2 FYNNEI. This CDR3 spans 11 amino acids. V was cut by 5 bases and J by 6 bases, with 8 bases left in between. The CDR3 DNA reads TGTGCCAGCAGTCCCAGGGGCGAGCAGTACTTC. Translation gives CASSPRGEQYF.

This clone was seen more than once but under ten times. The genes are TRBV11-2 and TRBJ2-3; no definite D call. The V gene's germline CDR1 is SGHAT and CDR2 FQNNGV. This CDR3 is 13 amino acids long. V was cut by 5 bases and J by 6 bases, with 12 bases left in between. The CDR3 DNA reads as TGTGCCAGCAGCCCACCCATGCAGGATACGCAGTATTTT. It translates to CASSPPMQDTQYF.

This clone was counted only a few times. V gene TRBV10-1 combines with J gene TRBJ2-3; the D gene is possibly TRBD2 (6 bases). Trimming cost V 3 bases and J 2 bases, with 12 bases left between them. Germline CDR1 and CDR2: WNHNN and SYGVQD (reference sequence). The CDR3 contains 15 residues. The CDR3 nucleotides read TGCGCCAGCAGTGACCTAGGAGGGGACACAGATACGCAGTATTTT. It yields the protein CASSDLGGDTDTQYF.

This rearrangement joins TRBV4-3 to TRBJ1-2; D gene ambiguous. Deletions cut 0 bases from V and 7 bases from J, with 9 bases between. The CDR3 loop spans 13 amino acids. Germline CDR1 is LGHNA and CDR2 is YSLEER. As DNA, the CDR3 is TGCGCCAGCAGCCAAGATGATCGGGGTGGCTACACCTTC. Translated, it gives CASSQDDRGGYTF.